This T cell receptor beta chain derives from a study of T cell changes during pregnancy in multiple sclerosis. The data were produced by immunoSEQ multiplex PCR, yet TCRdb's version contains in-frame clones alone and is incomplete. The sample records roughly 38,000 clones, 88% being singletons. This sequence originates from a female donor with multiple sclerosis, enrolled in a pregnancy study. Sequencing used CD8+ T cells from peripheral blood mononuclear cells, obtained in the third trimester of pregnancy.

The CDR3 bases are TGTGCCAGCAGCTTAATGGTGGGACAGGGGGGGACAGATACGCAGTATTTT. It is translated as CASSLMVGQGGTDTQYF. The chain couples TRBV7-8 to TRBJ2-3; 11 bases fit TRBD1. Germline V gene data show CDR1 as SGHVS and CDR2 as FQNEAQ. Trimming took 2 bases from V and 3 from J; bases not matched to a gene: 7. The CDR3 sequence is 17 residues long.